These 32 T cell receptor beta chains share one sample of origin, sequenced in a study of cytomegalovirus exposure and HLA in healthy donors. Use of 60 Vbeta and 13 Jbeta primers characterized the PCR. Generated by immunoSEQ multiplex PCR, the TCRdb table keeps only in-frame clones and is missing some. This table holds about 160,000 clones, roughly 72% found once. Sequenced material: PBMCs. These receptors all come from a man in his forties in good health and CMV-seronegative.

This chain links TRBV19 with TRBJ1-1; maybe TRBD1 (5 bases). This CDR3 contains 14 residues. V was clipped by 5 bases and J by 0 bases, with 10 bases between them. CDR1 is LNHDA, CDR2 SQIVND, per germline (reference sequence). CDR3 sequence reads: CASSQGGLNTEAFF. In DNA, the CDR3 is TGTGCCAGTAGTCAGGGAGGCTTGAACACTGAAGCTTTCTTT.

A remark on this clone: Within the sample, other DNA sequences also encode this same CDR3. The chain carries TRBV27 and TRBJ1-2, with D perhaps TRBD1 (5 bases). Germline V lookup: CDR1 MNHEY, CDR2 SMNVEV (reference sequence). This CDR3 contains 13 residues. The V end lost 3 bases, the J end lost 2 bases, and 7 bases lay between the germline ends. The CDR3 spells CASSFRGNYGYTF. Here the CDR3 DNA reads TGTGCCAGCAGTTTCCGGGGGAACTATGGCTACACCTTC.

The rearrangement uses TRBV4-2 and TRBJ2-5; 10 nucleotides line up with TRBD2. Germline lookup yields CDR1 LGHNA and CDR2 YNFKEQ. V lost 5 bases and J lost 5; bases outside the gene matches: 11. The CDR3 runs 16 residues. CDR3 residues: CASSEAGGQVGETQYF. DNA of the CDR3: TGTGCCAGCAGCGAAGCGGGAGGGCAGGTCGGTGAGACCCAGTACTTC.

The CDR3 loop reads CASSLRTGNNQPQHF. The CDR3 DNA is TGTGCCAGCAGCTTACGGACAGGGAACAATCAGCCCCAGCATTTT. The chain uses TRBV7-2 and TRBJ1-5; 8 positions match TRBD1. CDR3 length equals 15 residues. The V gene end was trimmed by 2 bases and the J gene end by 3 bases; junction bases not matched to a gene: 3. Looked up from germline, CDR1 is SGHTA and CDR2 is FQGNSA. The whole variable domain, remainder taken from reference TRBV7-2 and TRBJ1-5, is GAGVSQSPSNKVTEKGKDVELRCDPISGHTALYWYRQSLGQGLEFLIYFQGNSAPDKSGLPSDRFSAERTGGSVSTLTIQRTQQEDSAVYLCASSLRTGNNQPQHFGDGTRLSIL.

This clone was picked up many times. The V gene is TRBV5-3, the J gene TRBJ1-1; D not certain. TRBV5-3 belongs to the ORF category, with a function that is uncertain. The CDR3 runs to 17 residues. Trimming pared 6 bases from V and 1 base from J, leaving 22 bases between. Here the CDR3 reads CARTSGLTIYRNTEAFF. The CDR3 DNA follows: TGTGCCAGAACCTCGGGTCTTACCATTTATCGGAACACTGAAGCTTTCTTT.

The rearrangement uses TRBV25-1 and TRBJ2-2; weak D call: TRBD1 (5 bases). CDR1 MGHDK and CDR2 SYGVNS come from the germline V gene. The CDR3 runs 12 residues. V lost 6 bases, J lost 4 bases, and 6 bases lay in between. Here the CDR3 reads CASRRGTGELFF. CDR3 bases: TGTGCCAGCAGAAGGGGCACCGGGGAGCTGTTTTTT.

J is TRBJ2-7 and V is TRBV10-1; D is perhaps TRBD1 (6 bases). CDR3 length: 14 residues. V gave up 3 bases and J gave up 6 bases, with 15 bases separating them. Germline V gene data show CDR1 as WNHNN and CDR2 as SYGVQD (reference sequence). The chain's CDR3 is CASSEGGDRSEQYF. The CDR3 coding sequence is TGCGCCAGCAGTGAAGGCGGCGACAGGTCCGAGCAGTACTTC.

This sequence joins TRBV5-6 and TRBJ1-6; D gene uncertain. CDR1 SGHDT and CDR2 YYEEEE come from the germline V gene. The CDR3 sequence is 13 residues long. The V and J ends lost 5 bases and 0 bases respectively, with 3 bases between them. The CDR3 DNA reads TGTGCCAGCAGGAGCTCCTATAATTCACCCCTCCACTTT. Amino acids: CASRSSYNSPLHF. The complete variable domain, with remaining parts taken from reference TRBV5-6 and TRBJ1-6, reads DAGVTQSPTHLIKTRGQQVTLRCSPKSGHDTVSWYQQALGQGPQFIFQYYEEEERQRGNFPDRFSGHQFPNYSSELNVNALLLGDSALYLCASRSSYNSPLHFGNGTRLTVT.

The V call is TRBV4-1, the J call TRBJ1-5, with D possibly being TRBD1 (6 bases). The CDR3 is 16 residues long. The ends were cut back, 1 base at V and 2 bases at J, with 12 bases in the middle. Germline CDR1 reads MGHRA; CDR2 reads YSYEKL. Here the CDR3 reads CASSQGRGGRNQPQHF. DNA for the CDR3: TGCGCCAGCAGCCAAGGCCGGGGGGGCCGCAATCAGCCCCAGCATTTT.

This clone was seen a handful of times. This chain joins TRBV5-4 and TRBJ2-2, with 8 bases identical to TRBD1. The CDR3 sequence is 15 residues long. Germline V gene data show CDR1 as SGHNT and CDR2 as YYREEE (reference sequence). J lost 5 bases, V lost 5 bases, and 8 bases had no gene match. The CDR3 loop reads CASSTRGRLTGELFF. CDR3 nucleotides: TGTGCCAGCAGTACCAGGGGGCGCCTGACCGGGGAGCTGTTTTTT. Variable domain in full (rest from reference TRBV5-4 and TRBJ2-2): ETGVTQSPTHLIKTRGQQVTLRCSSQSGHNTVSWYQQALGQGPQFIFQYYREEENGRGNFPPRFSGLQFPNYSSELNVNALELDDSALYLCASSTRGRLTGELFFGEGSRLTVL.

The chain links TRBV6-5 to TRBJ1-3; tentative D call: TRBD1 (5 bases). V was trimmed by 11 bases and J by 0 bases, leaving 14 bases between them. Per the germline V gene, CDR1 is MNHEY and CDR2 is SVGAGI. The CDR3 totals 14 residues. The CDR3 here is CASGGDRSGNTIYF. The CDR3 nucleotides read TGTGCCTCAGGCGGGGACCGCTCTGGAAACACCATATATTTT.

The rearrangement joins TRBV27 to TRBJ1-4; 8 nucleotides match TRBD1. The CDR3 has 15 residues. CDR1 and CDR2 from the germline V gene are MNHEY and SMNVEV (reference sequence). V lost 3 bases and J lost 3; bases outside the gene matches: 3. CDR3 sequence (DNA): TGTGCCAGCAGTTTGACAGGGGTGTCTAATGAAAAACTGTTTTTT. This translates into CASSLTGVSNEKLFF.

The count of this clone is one. The rearrangement uses TRBV5-6 and TRBJ1-1; 8 nucleotides line up with TRBD1. This CDR3 is built from 16 residues. Germline V gene lookup returns CDR1 SGHDT and CDR2 YYEEEE. V trimming: 4 bases; J trimming: 4 bases; junction bases outside the gene matches: 12. CDR3 in DNA: TGTGCCAGCAGCCCCAGGACAGGGAGTACGGGCACTGAAGCTTTCTTT. Its protein is CASSPRTGSTGTEAFF. The whole variable domain, remainder taken from reference TRBV5-6 and TRBJ1-1, is DAGVTQSPTHLIKTRGQQVTLRCSPKSGHDTVSWYQQALGQGPQFIFQYYEEEERQRGNFPDRFSGHQFPNYSSELNVNALLLGDSALYLCASSPRTGSTGTEAFFGQGTRLTVV.

V is TRBV29-1 and J is TRBJ2-7; the match to TRBD2 covers 8 bases. Germline assignment: CDR1 SQVTM and CDR2 ANQGSEA. J was trimmed by 2 bases and V by 1 base; bases with no gene match: 4. CDR3 length: 14 amino acids. This CDR3 is CSVEGVAGTYEQYF. In DNA, the CDR3 is TGCAGCGTTGAAGGGGTAGCGGGGACCTACGAGCAGTACTTC.

The chain is built from TRBV9 and TRBJ2-7; 9 bases are a match to TRBD2. Looked up from germline, CDR1 is SGDLS and CDR2 is YYNGEE. V shed 4 bases and J 0 bases; nucleotides not matched to a gene: 5. CDR3 length: 15 residues. The CDR3 bases are TGTGCCAGCAGCCCCAGCGGGAGGCCCTCCTACGAGCAGTACTTC. Its translation: CASSPSGRPSYEQYF.

The J gene is TRBJ2-1, the V gene TRBV23-1; D gene unclear. TRBV23-1 is placed among ORFs of uncertain function. V was shortened by 3 bases and J by 0 bases, with 12 bases between the two germline ends. This CDR3 region has 16 residues. The CDR3 region has the DNA TGCGCCAGCAGTCATCCACGTACTGTCTCCTACAATGAGCAGTTCTTC. Protein sequence: CASSHPRTVSYNEQFF.

A few counts support this clone. The rearrangement uses TRBV15 and TRBJ2-5, with D perhaps TRBD2 (5 bases). V lost 0 bases, J lost 1 base, and 12 bases lay in between. Per the germline V gene, CDR1 is LNHNV and CDR2 is YYDKDF (reference sequence). This CDR3 has 16 residues. CDR3 nucleotide sequence: TGTGCCACCAGCAGAGATCGTGGCGGACTCCAAGAGACCCAGTACTTC. Translating gives CATSRDRGGLQETQYF.

The V gene is TRBV30, the J gene TRBJ2-1; 12 bases align to TRBD2. The J segment lost 6 bases and the V segment lost 1 base, leaving 10 bases of the junction unmatched. This CDR3 has 17 residues. Germline V lookup: CDR1 GTSNPN, CDR2 SVGIG (reference sequence). The CDR3 here is CAWSEGTSGFSGNEQFF. The CDR3 region has the DNA TGTGCCTGGAGTGAAGGGACTAGCGGGTTTTCGGGCAATGAGCAGTTCTTC.

The J gene is TRBJ2-7, the V gene TRBV15; 7 bases are shared with TRBD1. CDR1 and CDR2 from the germline V gene are LNHNV and YYDKDF (reference sequence). Germline trimming cut 3 bases from V and 3 bases from J; bases unmatched to any gene: 5. The CDR3 loop spans 14 amino acids. The CDR3 region is CATSSAPGGYEQYF. The CDR3 nucleotides read TGTGCCACCAGCAGCGCCCCAGGGGGCTACGAGCAGTACTTC.

This chain uses TRBV7-9 with TRBJ2-7; a possible D gene is TRBD1 (5 bases). V was clipped by 5 bases and J by 5 bases, with 13 bases between them. The germline gives CDR1 SEHNR, CDR2 FQNEAQ (reference sequence). This CDR3 spans 13 amino acids. The CDR3 loop reads CASSRTLLDEQYV. The DNA for the CDR3 is TGTGCCAGCAGCCGGACACTTTTGGACGAGCAGTACGTC.

The rearrangement links TRBV30 to TRBJ2-1; possible D gene TRBD1, 7 bases. Germline CDR1 and CDR2: GTSNPN and SVGIG (reference sequence). This CDR3 spans 20 amino acids. V was cut by 2 bases and J by 7 bases, with 33 bases left in between. The CDR3 nucleotides read TGTGCCTGGAGTCCTAAAGGCAGGGGGTGGGAGGCGATAAGTGGAAATGAGCAGTTCTTC. This sequence encodes CAWSPKGRGWEAISGNEQFF.

The CDR3 loop is CSVGTGEVTGELFF. As DNA, the CDR3 is TGCAGCGTTGGGACAGGGGAGGTCACCGGGGAGCTGTTTTTT. V usage is TRBV29-1 and J usage is TRBJ2-2, with 9 bases aligning to TRBD1. Germline CDR1 SQVTM, CDR2 ANQGSEA. Unmatched junction bases numbered 4, after V lost 4 bases and J lost 4 bases. This CDR3 has 14 amino acids.

The chain couples TRBV2 to TRBJ2-7, with a tentative D call TRBD1 (5 bases). The V gene lost 4 bases and the J gene lost 5 bases, with 12 bases spanning the gap. This CDR3 has 13 amino acids. In germline, CDR1 is SNHLY, CDR2 FYNNEI. The CDR3 sequence is CASSVQGPHEQYF. In nucleotides, the CDR3 is TGTGCCAGCAGTGTGCAGGGTCCCCACGAGCAGTACTTC.

The CDR3 bases are TGTGCCATCACGAGGGATGGACCCGGAAACACCATATATTTT. It is translated as CAITRDGPGNTIYF. The V gene is TRBV10-3, the J gene TRBJ1-3; no clear D gene. V lost 7 bases to trimming and J lost 4 bases, with 14 bases between them. The CDR3 contains 14 residues. Per germline, CDR1 ENHRY and CDR2 SYGVKD.

V is TRBV28 and J is TRBJ2-7, with 9 bases lining up with TRBD2. The CDR3 covers 15 residues. Germline V CDR1 and CDR2: MDHEN, SYDVKM. The V gene end was trimmed by 7 bases and the J gene end by 1 base; junction bases not matched to a gene: 8. CDR3 sequence reads: CASTPPGLASYEQYF. DNA for the CDR3: TGTGCCAGCACCCCACCGGGACTAGCTTCCTACGAGCAGTACTTC.

This clone was observed a single time. The chain joins TRBV6-5 to TRBJ1-4, with D maybe TRBD1 (5 bases). Trimming stripped 0 bases from V and 10 bases from J, with 15 bases between. The CDR3 runs to 15 residues. CDR1 is MNHEY, CDR2 SVGAGI, per germline. The CDR3 sequence: CASSYSLDRGGKLFF. The CDR3, as DNA: TGTGCCAGCAGTTACTCGCTCGACCGGGGGGGAAAACTGTTTTTT.

A word on this clone: Compared with germline, one end of the junction differs, possibly owing to a read error. The chain combines TRBV4-1 with TRBJ2-4; tentative D call: TRBD2 (5 bases). CDR1 is MGHRA and CDR2 is YSYEKL in the germline V gene. The CDR3 totals 14 residues. Here the CDR3 reads CASSLSVRRNSQYF. The CDR3 DNA reads as TGCGCCAGCAGCCTGTCGGTGAGGAGGAACAGTCAGTACTTC.

This clone has only one observation. This chain uses TRBV9 with TRBJ2-3; 8 bases match TRBD2. The V gene end was trimmed by 2 bases and the J gene end by 1 base; junction bases not matched to a gene: 6. The CDR3 runs 16 residues. Germline values: CDR1 SGDLS, CDR2 YYNGEE. The CDR3 DNA is TGTGCCAGCAGCGTGAGCGGGAGCCGCGGCACAGATACGCAGTATTTT. Its translation: CASSVSGSRGTDTQYF.

The rearrangement links TRBV6-1 to TRBJ1-4, with TRBD1 as a possible D gene (6 bases). V lost 1 base and J 8 bases, leaving 11 bases between the germline ends. The CDR3 totals 14 residues. Germline V gives CDR1 MNHNS, CDR2 SASEGT. CDR3 sequence: CASSEGRGQEKLFF. CDR3 sequence (DNA): TGTGCCAGCAGTGAAGGCAGGGGTCAGGAAAAACTGTTTTTT.

The V gene is TRBV6-5, the J gene TRBJ1-1, with 8 bases lining up with TRBD1. Losses at the gene ends were 6 bases for V and 2 bases for J; bases not matched to a gene: 8. Germline lookup yields CDR1 MNHEY and CDR2 SVGAGI. The CDR3 length is 15 residues. The CDR3 region has the DNA TGTGCCAGCAGGGGTCAGGGGGCGCAAAACACTGAAGCTTTCTTT. This translates into CASRGQGAQNTEAFF.

J is TRBJ1-2 and V is TRBV5-1, with TRBD1 matching 7 bases. This CDR3 comprises 14 residues. Germline CDR1 and CDR2: SGHRS and YFSETQ. The V segment lost 3 bases and the J segment 2 bases; nucleotides outside the gene matches: 4. This CDR3 is CASSWTGGNYGYTF. The CDR3 DNA reads as TGCGCCAGCAGCTGGACAGGAGGGAACTATGGCTACACCTTC.

This clone was seen a single time. One end of the junction is discordant with germline, which a read error may explain. CDR3 bases: TGCACCAGCAGCCAAGTACCAATGGAACAGGGCGGGCACATTCAGTACTTC. It translates to CTSSQVPMEQGGHIQYF. The chain has TRBV4-1 and TRBJ2-4; D might be TRBD1 (6 bases). The CDR3 has 17 amino acids. Germline-derived CDR1 and CDR2 are MGHRA and YSYEKL.